These T cell receptor beta chains were read from a single sample in a study of blood T cells in healthy people across ages. TCRdb processed the 5' RACE reads anew with MiXCR; each CDR3 protein has one entry. Seen here are about 290,000 distinct CDR3 sequences, roughly 26% observed once, and the top ten hold roughly 30%. Sequencing was carried out using blood. Receptor source: a woman in her 70s in good health. Both conserved end residues are part of each CDR3. D genes are given only for firm matches. Size is omitted from some rows. Given values are once, few, many or a class for expanded clones.

D gene	J gene	clone size	V gene	CDR3 DNA	CDR3 protein
TRBD2	TRBJ2-7	once	TRBV5-4	TGTGCCAGCAGCTTGCAGGGCGGGAGTTCTAACGAGCAGTACTTC	CASSLQGGSSNEQYF
-	TRBJ2-5	-	TRBV4-1	TGCGCCAGCAGCCCCCGGGACGGAGAAGAGACCCAGTACTTC	CASSPRDGEETQYF
-	TRBJ1-2	-	TRBV12-3/TRBV12-4	TGTGCCAGCAGTTTAGCAGGGCCCTACTATGGCTACACCTTC	CASSLAGPYYGYTF
-	TRBJ2-1	few	TRBV3-1	TGTGCCAGCAGCCAAGTTTGGATTAGCAACAATGAGCAGTTCTTC	CASSQVWISNNEQFF
TRBD1	TRBJ1-4	-	TRBV29-1	TGCAGCGCCCGAGGGGGGCAGGGGGAGGAAAAACTGTTTTTT	CSARGGQGEEKLFF
TRBD2	TRBJ2-7	-	TRBV5-5	TGTGCCAGCATCATTGGGGCGGGAGGAAACTTCTACGAGCAGTACTTC	CASIIGAGGNFYEQYF
TRBD1	TRBJ1-5	-	TRBV5-5	TGTGCCAGCAGGGAGAAAGGGACAGGGTTTGGTCAGCCCCAGCATTTT	CASREKGTGFGQPQHF
-	TRBJ1-1	few	TRBV7-2	TGTGCCAGCAGCTTAGTTGGGCAAGTGAACACTGAAGCTTTCTTT	CASSLVGQVNTEAFF
-	TRBJ2-4	few	TRBV12-3/TRBV12-4	TGTGCCAGCAGCCTAGGGCAAGGGCAACTAGCCAAAAACATTCAGTACTTC	CASSLGQGQLAKNIQYF
TRBD2	TRBJ2-7	few	TRBV29-1	TGCAGCGTGAGGACTAGCTGGAACGAGCAGTACTTC	CSVRTSWNEQYF
TRBD2	TRBJ2-5	-	TRBV18	TGTGCCAGCTCACCGCTAGGTAGCGGGAGCTTGCAGGAGACCCAGTACTTC	CASSPLGSGSLQETQYF
TRBD2	TRBJ2-1	many	TRBV14	TGTGCCAGCAGCCAACTTAGCGGGAGGGCCTTGGATGAGCAGTTCTTC	CASSQLSGRALDEQFF
-	TRBJ2-5	-	TRBV25-1	TGTGCCGAAAGAGGTGTTGTCAGAGAGACCCAGTACTTC	CAERGVVRETQYF
-	TRBJ1-1	-	TRBV28	TGTGCCAGCAGTGACCTCAGGGGACTAACTGAAGCTTTCTTT	CASSDLRGLTEAFF
TRBD1	TRBJ2-1	few	TRBV5-1	TGCGCCAGCAGCTTGGCTGGACAGGGTAACCATGAGCAGTTCTTC	CASSLAGQGNHEQFF
-	TRBJ2-5	few	TRBV12-3/TRBV12-4	TGTGCCAGCAGTAAGATGCAAGAGACCCAGTACTTC	CASSKMQETQYF
-	TRBJ1-2	few	TRBV7-9	TGTGCCAGCAGCGCCGACCGAAACTATGGCTACACCTTC	CASSADRNYGYTF
-	TRBJ2-1	many	TRBV7-3	TGTGCCAGCAGCTTGGCGGGAACCAATGAGCAGTTCTTC	CASSLAGTNEQFF
-	TRBJ2-7	-	TRBV3-1	TGTGCCAGCGCGCTGTCGGTGGGACAAACGAACGAGCAGTACTTC	CASALSVGQTNEQYF
TRBD2	TRBJ2-7	few	TRBV27	TGTGCCAGCAGTCGGGGACTACCCGAGCAGTACTTC	CASSRGLPEQYF
-	TRBJ2-3	few	TRBV15	TGTGCCACCAGCAGAGATGTGGTCTCAGGCACAGATACGCAGTATTTT	CATSRDVVSGTDTQYF
TRBD2	TRBJ2-2	many	TRBV5-4	TGTGCCAGCAGTATGACTAAGGCGGGAGTTCCCGGGGAGCTGTTTTTT	CASSMTKAGVPGELFF
-	TRBJ1-4	-	TRBV4-2	TGTGCCAGCAGCCAGTTAAAAGGAACTAATGAAAAACTGTTTTTT	CASSQLKGTNEKLFF
-	TRBJ2-1	few	TRBV7-8	TGTGCCAGCAGCTTAGTAGGGCAGGCCCTACGGGATGAGCAGTTCTTC	CASSLVGQALRDEQFF
-	TRBJ2-6	-	TRBV3-1	TGTGCCAGCAGCCACCCTCAACAGGGATGGGGCTCTGGGGCCAACGTCCTGACTTTC	CASSHPQQGWGSGANVLTF
-	TRBJ2-7	-	TRBV20-1	TGCAGTGCGCTTGGAGCGTACGAGCAGTACTTC	CSALGAYEQYF
-	TRBJ1-1	-	TRBV5-1	TGCGCCAGCAGCTTGGGAACAGGAGGTTTGGGCACTGAAGCTTTCTTT	CASSLGTGGLGTEAFF
-	TRBJ1-4	-	TRBV28	TGTGCCAGCAGTCCCCAGGGCGGACCTGCAACTAATGAAAAACTGTTTTTT	CASSPQGGPATNEKLFF
-	TRBJ2-7	-	TRBV20-1	TGCAGTGCTATCGGTATGGGAGCTTGGGGAAGCGAGCAGTACTTC	CSAIGMGAWGSEQYF
-	TRBJ1-1	-	TRBV5-1	TGCGCCAGCAGCTTGCTACAGGGGAACACTGAAGCTTTCTTT	CASSLLQGNTEAFF
-	TRBJ2-1	-	TRBV9	TGTGCCAGCAGCACCCTAGAGAATGAGCAGTTCTTC	CASSTLENEQFF
-	TRBJ2-3	few	TRBV11-2	TGTGCCAGCAGCTCGACCATTTATACAGATACGCAGTATTTT	CASSSTIYTDTQYF
-	TRBJ1-1	-	TRBV4-1	TGCGCCAGCAGCCAAATCGTCAAAGTGAACACTGAAGCTTTCTTT	CASSQIVKVNTEAFF
TRBD1	TRBJ2-7	few	TRBV6-1	TGTGCCAGCAGTGGAACAGCCGGGACAGGGTATCGCGAGCAGTACTTC	CASSGTAGTGYREQYF
-	TRBJ1-1	-	TRBV28	TGTGCCAGCAGTGGGCTAGTCACTGAAGCTTTCTTT	CASSGLVTEAFF
TRBD1	TRBJ1-3	few	TRBV6-5	TGTGCCAGCAGTTCGCGCCCGGGACAGGGCCTGGGGGGTGGAAACACCATATATTTT	CASSSRPGQGLGGGNTIYF
-	TRBJ2-2	few	TRBV24-1	TGTGCCACCAGTGATTTTGCCGGGCCCACCGGGGAGCTGTTTTTT	CATSDFAGPTGELFF
TRBD1	TRBJ2-1	few	TRBV7-9	TGTGCCAGCAGCTTTGGGGACAGGGTCTACAATGAGCAGTTCTTC	CASSFGDRVYNEQFF
TRBD2	TRBJ2-1	-	TRBV7-2	TGTGCCAGCAGCGCTGCCTCGGGACTACACAATGAGCAGTTCTTC	CASSAASGLHNEQFF
-	TRBJ1-1	few	TRBV6-6	TGTGCCAGCAGTTATTACATGGGCACTGAAGCTTTCTTT	CASSYYMGTEAFF
-	TRBJ1-1	few	TRBV6-2/TRBV6-3	TGTGCCAGCAGTCGGACACAGAACACTGAAGCTTTCTTT	CASSRTQNTEAFF
-	TRBJ2-3	few	TRBV27	TGTGCCAGCAGTTGGGGAGGGGGGGATACGCAGTATTTT	CASSWGGGDTQYF
-	TRBJ1-5	medium-sized	TRBV6-6	TGTGCCAGCGCCAATGGGGGGCGTCAGCCCCAGCATTTT	CASANGGRQPQHF
-	TRBJ2-1	-	TRBV5-1	TGCGCCAGCAGCTTAGTAACTGTACCCTACAACGAGCAGTTCTTC	CASSLVTVPYNEQFF
TRBD2	TRBJ2-1	-	TRBV28	TGTGCCAGCAATTCAAGAGGGCTAGCGGGGGACAATGAGCAGTTCTTC	CASNSRGLAGDNEQFF
TRBD2	TRBJ2-2	few	TRBV7-3	TGTGCCAGCAGCTTCGTCGGGACTAGCGGGAGTTCCGGGGAGCTGTTTTTT	CASSFVGTSGSSGELFF
-	TRBJ1-4	many	TRBV28	TGTGCCAGCAGTCGCGGGCCGGCAACTAATGAAAAACTGTTTTTT	CASSRGPATNEKLFF
-	TRBJ1-3	-	TRBV7-9	TGTGCCAGCGGTAGTTCTGGAAACACCATATATTTT	CASGSSGNTIYF
TRBD1	TRBJ1-1	few	TRBV12-3/TRBV12-4	TGTGCCAGCAGTCCAGGGACAGGGGTTGGGAACACTGAAGCTTTCTTT	CASSPGTGVGNTEAFF
-	TRBJ1-5	-	TRBV6-5	TGTGCCAGCAGTTACTCGCCGACAGGCAATCAGCCCCAGCATTTT	CASSYSPTGNQPQHF
-	TRBJ2-7	few	TRBV28	TGTGCCAGCACGGGGGGCGGCTTCTACGAGCAGTACTTC	CASTGGGFYEQYF
-	TRBJ2-5	-	TRBV19	TGTGCCAGTAGTATAGATCTAGGGGGGACAGCCCTAGTTTCGACCCAGTACTTC	CASSIDLGGTALVSTQYF
-	TRBJ2-5	many	TRBV7-9	TGTGCCAGCAGCTTAGTGGCATCCCAAGAGACCCAGTACTTC	CASSLVASQETQYF
TRBD1	TRBJ2-7	-	TRBV20-1	TGCAGTGCTATCCGGGGACAGGCCTACGAGCAGTACTTC	CSAIRGQAYEQYF
-	TRBJ1-2	few	TRBV3-1	TGTGCCAGCAGCTGGGAGGGGGATGGCTACACCTTC	CASSWEGDGYTF
-	TRBJ2-7	-	TRBV9	TGTGCCAGCAGCGTAGGGCAGGGGTACCACGAGCAGTACTTC	CASSVGQGYHEQYF
-	TRBJ1-1	-	TRBV6-2/TRBV6-3	TGTGCCAGCAGTAGAGGGGTTGGCAGTAACGCTGAAGCTTTCTTT	CASSRGVGSNAEAFF
TRBD2	TRBJ2-1	few	TRBV29-1	TGCAGCGCAGTGGGAGGGCCAAGCTCCTACAATGAGCAGTTCTTC	CSAVGGPSSYNEQFF
-	TRBJ2-5	-	TRBV20-1	TGCAGTGCTAGAGACTACAGGGCCCAAGAGACCCAGTACTTC	CSARDYRAQETQYF